What follows are 12 T cell receptor beta chains derived from one specimen sequenced in a study of blood T cell repertoires in COVID-19. Data came from immunoSEQ multiplex PCR; TCRdb stores just in-frame clones and leaves some out. The table shows about 380,000 clones, with roughly four fifths occurring only once. The specimen sequenced was peripheral blood. The source is a human donor with acute or convalescent COVID-19. The donor label of this sample is uncertain.

The chain employs TRBV6-5 and TRBJ1-2, with TRBD1 identical over 8 bases. J was trimmed by 6 bases and V by 0 bases; bases with no gene match: 9. The CDR3 has 16 residues. The V gene's germline CDR1 is MNHEY and CDR2 SVGAGI. CDR3: CASSYSSQGALDGYTF. For the CDR3, the DNA is TGTGCCAGCAGTTACTCGAGCCAGGGGGCCCTAGATGGCTACACCTTC.

This sequence joins TRBV3-1 (or the pseudogene TRBV3-2) and TRBJ1-5; D is unresolved. This CDR3 has 14 residues. Germline CDR1 and CDR2: LGHDT and YNNKEL (reference sequence). V lost 0 bases to trimming and J lost 9 bases, with 12 bases between them. In DNA form, the CDR3 reads TGTGCCAGCAGCCAAGATCCCCGTATCCCGCCCCAGCATTTT. Its protein product is CASSQDPRIPPQHF.

As concerns this clone: The junction differs from germline at one of its ends, possibly a read error. The chain combines TRBV5-6 with TRBJ2-5, with 8 bases fitting TRBD1. This CDR3 is 14 amino acids long. CDR1 and CDR2 (germline): SGHDT, YYEEEE. CDR3 protein: CASNLRGRQETQYF. Here the CDR3 DNA reads TGTGCAAGCAACCTCAGGGGGCGGCAAGAGACCCAGTACTTC.

The rearrangement joins TRBV6-5 to TRBJ2-7, with 11 bases aligning to TRBD1. Germline CDR1 MNHEY, CDR2 SVGAGI. This CDR3 is built from 14 residues. The CDR3 reads CASNGQGAPYEQYF. The CDR3 nucleotides read TGTGCTTCGAACGGACAGGGGGCGCCGTACGAGCAGTACTTC.

The V and J genes are TRBV5-1 and TRBJ2-3; unclear D gene. This CDR3 region has 15 residues. The V gene lost 1 base and the J gene lost 1 base, with 10 bases spanning the gap. Germline CDR1 reads SGHRS; CDR2 reads YFSETQ. The CDR3 DNA sequence: TGCGCCAGCAGCTTGATCCCGGGTGGCACAGATACGCAGTATTTT. Translation: CASSLIPGGTDTQYF. The full variable domain, in which reference TRBV5-1 and TRBJ2-3 provide the parts outside the CDR3, is KAGVTQTPRYLIKTRGQQVTLSCSPISGHRSVSWYQQTPGQGLQFLFEYFSETQRNKGNFPGRFSGRQFSNSRSEMNVSTLELGDSALYLCASSLIPGGTDTQYFGPGTRLTVL.

This clone came up a few times. The chain links TRBV5-4 to TRBJ2-1; D unresolved. CDR3 length: 15 residues. Trimming stripped 0 bases from V and 6 bases from J, with 13 bases between. The germline V gene encodes CDR1 SGHNT and CDR2 YYREEE (reference sequence). CDR3 bases: TGTGCCAGCAGCTTGGAGTCCGTGAATAGCAATGAGCAGTTCTTC. It translates to CASSLESVNSNEQFF.

About this clone: A junction boundary mismatches the germline segment, possibly from a read error. V and J are TRBV3-1 (or the pseudogene TRBV3-2) and TRBJ1-1, with 10 bases matching TRBD1. The germline V gene has CDR1 LGHDT and CDR2 YNNKEL (reference sequence). The CDR3 loop spans 14 amino acids. The CDR3 spells CASSQNSGTGVSIF. CDR3 nucleotides: TGTGCCAGCAGCCAAAACTCCGGGACAGGGGTGTCTATCTTT.

The chain joins TRBV30 to TRBJ2-5; TRBD1 aligns across 8 bases. This CDR3 has 16 amino acids. Trimming removed 5 bases from V and 4 bases from J; junction bases left unmatched: 15. Looked up from germline, CDR1 is GTSNPN and CDR2 is SVGIG (reference sequence). The CDR3 coding sequence is TGTGCCTGGGAAGGGCCCGGGACAGGAGTTAGAGAGACCCAGTACTTC. This translates into CAWEGPGTGVRETQYF.

This clone was detected many times. The gene calls are TRBV21-1 and TRBJ2-1; the table's D call, TRBD1, has no DNA check behind it. TRBV21-1 is noted as a pseudogene. The length of the CDR3 is 16 residues. CDR3 loop: CASSGNDRFSYNEQFF. The DNA of the CDR3 is TGTGCCAGCAGCGGAAACGACAGGTTCTCGTACAATGAGCAGTTCTTC.

This clone was observed once. DNA for the CDR3: TGTGCCAGCAGCTGGACAGGCCAACTCTCCTACGAGCAGTACTTC. Amino acids: CASSWTGQLSYEQYF. The chain combines TRBV3-1 (or the pseudogene TRBV3-2) with TRBJ2-7, with 7 nucleotides matching TRBD1. The CDR3 runs 15 residues. J was trimmed by 0 bases and V by 5 bases; bases with no gene match: 7. The germline gives CDR1 LGHDT, CDR2 YNNKEL (reference sequence).

V is TRBV28 and J is TRBJ2-6, with D hard to call. The germline V and J ends were trimmed by 4 bases and 5 bases, with 9 bases remaining between them. The CDR3 sequence is 14 residues long. The germline V gene encodes CDR1 MDHEN and CDR2 SYDVKM. In nucleotides, the CDR3 is TGTGCCAGCAGTTCTCTGGCTTGGGCCAACGTCCTGACTTTC. As protein: CASSSLAWANVLTF.

This clone turned up a few times. V usage is TRBV2 and J usage is TRBJ2-1, with 9 bases aligning to TRBD2. The CDR3 is 15 residues long. The germline V gene encodes CDR1 SNHLY and CDR2 FYNNEI. The trim removed 6 bases at V and 6 bases at J, leaving 9 bases unmatched. The CDR3 spells CASRIAGGPVNEQFF. For the CDR3, the DNA is TGTGCCAGCAGGATCGCGGGGGGGCCGGTCAATGAGCAGTTCTTC.